The 10 T cell receptor beta chains given below trace back to one sample, sequenced in a study of HIV-infected children after antiretroviral therapy interruption. A 3' RACE protocol on RNA, with unique molecular identifiers, produced the TCR library. TCRdb re-derived calls from the 3' RACE reads in MiXCR, one entry per CDR3 protein. Of fewer than 50,000 distinct CDR3 sequences in the sample, around 4.5% were seen once. Treatment noted: PENTA 11 planned treatment interruption arm or continuous ART arm. Sequenced here: CD45RA+ CD4+ T cells from PBMCs, pooled from several time points, sampled from a donor given antiretroviral therapy, either interrupted or continuous. Subset of the sample: naive CD4+ CD45RA+ CD45RO- T cells. Receptors were obtained from a pool of human donors with HIV.

This clonotype was observed many times. Here the CDR3 reads CASSTGQGYYEQYF. For the CDR3, the DNA is TGTGCCAGCAGCACCGGACAGGGGTACTACGAGCAGTACTTC. V is TRBV13 and J is TRBJ2-7, with 9 positions matching TRBD1. The trim removed 5 bases at V and 3 bases at J, leaving 5 bases unmatched. Germline CDR1 is PRHDT and CDR2 is FYEKMQ (reference sequence). CDR3 length: 14 residues.

This clonotype was counted only a few times. J is TRBJ1-5 and V is TRBV12-3 or TRBV12-4; no clear D. This CDR3 contains 13 residues. V was shortened by 3 bases and J by 7 bases, with 10 bases between the two germline ends. The CDR3 region is CASSFGPNQPQHF. The DNA of the CDR3 is TGTGCCAGCAGTTTTGGACCCAACCAGCCCCAGCATTTT.

This clonotype was counted only a few times. J is TRBJ2-5 and V is TRBV7-7, with 9 bases identical to TRBD2. The CDR3 runs 15 residues. Germline assignment: CDR1 SSHAT and CDR2 FNYEAQ (reference sequence). J lost 5 bases, V lost 5 bases, and 9 bases had no gene match. The CDR3 here is CASSQRLAAQETQYF. CDR3 nucleotides: TGTGCCAGCAGCCAGAGACTAGCGGCCCAGGAGACCCAGTACTTC.

This sequence joins TRBV12-5 and TRBJ1-1, with 10 positions matching TRBD1. The CDR3 loop spans 19 amino acids. Trimming took 4 bases from V and 4 from J; bases not matched to a gene: 18. Germline assignment: CDR1 LGHNT and CDR2 FRNRAP. In DNA form, the CDR3 reads TGTGCTAGTGGTTCCTCGCCATCGGGACAGGGGATTATAGGCACTGAAGCTTTCTTT. Protein sequence: CASGSSPSGQGIIGTEAFF.

This clonotype occurred many times. The V and J genes are TRBV2 and TRBJ1-1; no definite D call. Trimming removed 1 base from V and 5 bases from J, with 5 bases in between. The CDR3 is 12 residues long. The germline V gene encodes CDR1 SNHLY and CDR2 FYNNEI. The CDR3 DNA follows: TGTGCCAGCAGTGAAGTGGGGACTGAAGCTTTCTTT. Translating it yields CASSEVGTEAFF. The full variable domain, completed using reference TRBV2 and TRBJ1-1, is EPEVTQTPSHQVTQMGQEVILRCVPISNHLYFYWYRQILGQKVEFLVSFYNNEISEKSEIFDDQFSVERPDGSNFTLKIRSTKLEDSAMYFCASSEVGTEAFFGQGTRLTVV.

This clonotype was detected ten times or more. The genes are TRBV28 and TRBJ1-1; no clear D. CDR1 is MDHEN and CDR2 is SYDVKM in the germline V gene. V was shortened by 5 bases and J by 0 bases, with 13 bases between the two germline ends. The CDR3 has 15 residues. The chain's CDR3 is CASSPSWLMNTEAFF. For the CDR3, the DNA is TGTGCCAGCAGTCCAAGCTGGCTCATGAACACTGAAGCTTTCTTT.

In this sample, this clonotype turned up a few times. The rearrangement links TRBV6-5 to TRBJ2-7; no clear D gene. The CDR3 runs 11 residues. Germline CDR1 MNHEY, CDR2 SVGAGI. Trimming stripped 2 bases from V and 6 bases from J, with 5 bases between. The CDR3 nucleotides are TGTGCCAGCAGTTACGGTCCCGAGCAGTACTTC. Translation: CASSYGPEQYF.

This clonotype showed up many times. The gene calls are TRBV7-2 and TRBJ1-5, with D hard to call. Germline V gives CDR1 SGHTA, CDR2 FQGNSA. Trimming took off 6 bases at V and 5 bases at J, with 11 bases between the two ends. There are 13 residues in the CDR3. The CDR3 DNA sequence: TGTGCCAGCAGTTACCGGAGAGATCAGCCCCAGCATTTT. Its protein is CASSYRRDQPQHF.

This clonotype appeared many times. In DNA, the CDR3 is TGTGCCAGCAGCTTTGGGGGGTACAACGAGCAGTACTTC. Its protein is CASSFGGYNEQYF. The chain employs TRBV5-6 and TRBJ2-7; D may be TRBD2 (6 bases). The CDR3 totals 13 residues. With 2 bases removed from V and 5 bases from J, the gap between germline ends came to 11 bases. Germline loops: CDR1 SGHDT, CDR2 YYEEEE.

This clonotype was observed at least ten times. The chain links TRBV28 to TRBJ2-1; possible D gene TRBD1, 5 bases. Trimming cost V 2 bases and J 8 bases, with 10 bases left between them. The CDR3 has 13 amino acids. CDR1 and CDR2 (germline): MDHEN, SYDVKM. The CDR3 region is CASSLRQGHEQFF. The DNA of the CDR3 is TGTGCCAGCAGTTTAAGGCAGGGCCATGAGCAGTTCTTC.